This TCR beta chain was recorded in a study of T-cell memory formation after mild COVID-19. Study background: Each donor largely had its own TCR clusters.

TCRdb analysed the 5' RACE reads with MiXCR anew, one entry per CDR3 protein. The sample lists under 250,000 distinct CDR3 sequences, roughly 30% occurring once. Concerning this clonotype: Antigen: not known.

The study, taken as a whole, reports: Cross-reactive memory appears to have joined, as suggested by some responding clones showing up in pre-infection memory. Largely, contracting CD4+ clones fell within CM and EM, and contracting CD8+ clones within EMRA. Confirmation of SARS-CoV-2 specificity was lacking for second-wave clones peaking day 37.

Sequencing was carried out using PBMCs or a T cell subset sorted from them (not recorded which). The TCR was taken from an adult woman who had mild COVID-19 (a few samples of this study predate the infection). Cell type and time point are not known.

The CDR3 sequence is CASGRSVETQYF. CDR3 coding DNA: TGTGCCAGCGGGCGTTCGGTTGAGACCCAGTACTTC. V gene TRBV7-2 combines with J gene TRBJ2-5, with D unclear. The CDR3 extends over 12 amino acids. Germline loops: CDR1 SGHTA, CDR2 FQGNSA. Trimming cost V 8 bases and J 5 bases, with 12 bases left between them.